The 23 T cell receptor beta chains given below trace back to one sample, sequenced in a study of cytomegalovirus exposure and HLA in healthy donors. 60 Vbeta and 13 Jbeta primers were used in PCR. The repertoire was sequenced with immunoSEQ multiplex PCR; TCRdb's copy has only in-frame clones and lacks some. The data contain approximately 150,000 clones, 80% of them seen just once; the ten biggest clones take up about 9.6%. Specimen: PBMCs. The receptors were sampled from a man between 18 and 29 years old in good health and CMV-seropositive.

This rearrangement joins TRBV7-6 to TRBJ2-2; 8 positions agree with TRBD2. The CDR3 runs to 17 residues. The germline V gene encodes CDR1 SGHVS and CDR2 FNYEAQ. J gave up 0 bases and V 3 bases, and 6 bases lay outside the gene matches. CDR3 nucleotide sequence: TGTGCCAGCAGCTTCTCCGGGGGGGGCGCGAACACCGGGGAGCTGTTTTTT. Residues: CASSFSGGGANTGELFF.

The J gene is TRBJ1-1, the V gene TRBV5-6, with TRBD1 matching over 9 bases. This CDR3 spans 15 amino acids. The V segment lost 1 base and the J segment 9 bases; nucleotides outside the gene matches: 10. Germline loops: CDR1 SGHDT, CDR2 YYEEEE. The CDR3 DNA follows: TGTGCCAGCAGCTTGTTATCCAGGACAGGGGAAAAAGCTTTCTTT. It encodes CASSLLSRTGEKAFF. Looking up the rest from reference TRBV5-6 and TRBJ1-1 gives the full variable domain: DAGVTQSPTHLIKTRGQQVTLRCSPKSGHDTVSWYQQALGQGPQFIFQYYEEEERQRGNFPDRFSGHQFPNYSSELNVNALLLGDSALYLCASSLLSRTGEKAFFGQGTRLTVV.

This clone has a single count. The chain combines TRBV7-6 with TRBJ2-5, with TRBD2 matching over 9 bases. The CDR3 has 17 residues. Germline-derived CDR1 and CDR2 are SGHVS and FNYEAQ. J lost 4 bases, V lost 2 bases, and 11 bases had no gene match. CDR3 sequence reads: CASSLRPRGGRGETQYF. CDR3 in DNA: TGTGCCAGCAGCTTACGACCGCGGGGGGGCCGGGGAGAGACCCAGTACTTC.

This sequence joins TRBV4-1 and TRBJ2-5; 7 bases agree with TRBD2. CDR3 length equals 12 residues. CDR1 and CDR2 (germline): MGHRA, YSYEKL. The V gene end was trimmed by 8 bases and the J gene end by 5 bases; junction bases not matched to a gene: 5. The DNA for the CDR3 is TGCGCCAGCGCGGGGGACCCTGAGACCCAGTACTTC. Encoded protein: CASAGDPETQYF.

This clone has only a few counts. The chain combines TRBV5-8 with TRBJ1-1; perhaps TRBD1 as D (6 bases). Germline values: CDR1 SGHTS, CDR2 YDEGEE. Between the trimmed V and J ends, which lost 2 bases and 3 bases, there was a span of 17 bases. The CDR3 has 16 residues. The CDR3 nucleotides read TGTGCCAGCAGCTTAAGTGGTGGATACAGGGACACTGAAGCTTTCTTT. Translation: CASSLSGGYRDTEAFF. Looking up the rest from reference TRBV5-8 and TRBJ1-1 gives the full variable domain: EAGVTQSPTHLIKTRGQQATLRCSPISGHTSVYWYQQALGLGLQFLLWYDEGEERNRGNFPPRFSGRQFPNYSSELNVNALELEDSALYLCASSLSGGYRDTEAFFGQGTRLTVV.

This rearrangement joins TRBV7-9 to TRBJ1-2; D might be TRBD1 (5 bases). Trimming removed 5 bases from V and 7 bases from J, with 14 bases in between. Germline V gene sequence: CDR1 SEHNR, CDR2 FQNEAQ (reference sequence). CDR3 length equals 13 residues. The chain's CDR3 is CASSMLQGTGYTF. CDR3 in DNA: TGTGCCAGCAGCATGCTGCAGGGAACTGGCTACACCTTC.

The chain is built from TRBV27 and TRBJ2-1, with TRBD2 matching over 7 bases. V dropped 4 bases and J dropped 9; count of bases not matched to a gene: 15. The CDR3 consists of 16 residues. The germline V gene encodes CDR1 MNHEY and CDR2 SMNVEV (reference sequence). The CDR3: CASSSEHASGPGEQFF. CDR3 coding DNA: TGTGCCAGCAGTTCGGAACATGCTAGCGGCCCAGGTGAGCAGTTCTTC.

This chain joins TRBV4-3 and TRBJ2-1; D remains ambiguous. CDR1 is LGHNA, CDR2 YSLEER, per germline. Between the trimmed V and J ends, which lost 4 bases and 0 bases, there was a span of 10 bases. The CDR3 runs to 15 residues. CDR3 nucleotide sequence: TGCGCCAGCAGCCCCCTAGGTGGCTCCTACAATGAGCAGTTCTTC. Translated, it gives CASSPLGGSYNEQFF.

V is TRBV27 and J is TRBJ1-2; 8 nucleotides line up with TRBD1. The CDR3 contains 15 residues. Per germline, CDR1 MNHEY and CDR2 SMNVEV (reference sequence). Trimming at V came to 5 bases and at J to 1 base, leaving 6 bases not matched to a gene. CDR3 in DNA: TGTGCCAGCAGTCCACAGGACAGGGTTAACTATGGCTACACCTTC. Its protein product is CASSPQDRVNYGYTF.

CDR3 sequence (DNA): TGTGCCACCAGCAGAGATCCGGGACAGCTCACCGGGGAGCTGTTTTTT. Residues: CATSRDPGQLTGELFF. The chain carries TRBV15 and TRBJ2-2, with 7 bases lining up with TRBD1. J gave up 4 bases and V 0 bases, and 5 bases lay outside the gene matches. This CDR3 region has 16 residues. Germline V gives CDR1 LNHNV, CDR2 YYDKDF (reference sequence).

This chain links TRBV5-1 with TRBJ2-1; D is undetermined. Germline assignment: CDR1 SGHRS and CDR2 YFSETQ. This CDR3 region has 13 residues. Trimming cost V 0 bases and J 6 bases, with 7 bases left between them. In DNA form, the CDR3 reads TGCGCCAGCAGCTTGGACTACATCAATGAGCAGTTCTTC. Protein: CASSLDYINEQFF.

V usage is TRBV4-2 and J usage is TRBJ2-2, with 8 bases identical to TRBD1. V was clipped by 5 bases and J by 5 bases; unmatched bases: 7. The CDR3 covers 15 residues. Germline CDR1 is LGHNA and CDR2 is YNFKEQ. The CDR3 coding sequence is TGTGCCAGCAGCGAGGGCAGGGGGCGGACCGGGGAGCTGTTTTTT. Protein: CASSEGRGRTGELFF.

The chain combines TRBV5-5 with TRBJ1-4, with D tentatively TRBD1 (5 bases). Per the germline V gene, CDR1 is SGHKS and CDR2 is YYEKEE (reference sequence). This CDR3 comprises 14 residues. Between the trimmed V and J ends, which lost 0 bases and 7 bases, there was a span of 10 bases. The DNA of the CDR3 is TGTGCCAGCAGCTTGGCTTCAGGGTTTGAAAAACTGTTTTTT. This gives the protein CASSLASGFEKLFF.

The CDR3 protein is CASSLQGTDTQYF. The CDR3 DNA sequence: TGTGCCAGCAGCTTGCAGGGCACAGATACGCAGTATTTT. This chain links TRBV7-2 with TRBJ2-3, with D unclear. This CDR3 comprises 13 residues. Germline CDR1 reads SGHTA; CDR2 reads FQGNSA. V lost 3 bases and J lost 1, with 5 bases in between.

This clone was seen a handful of times. The chain employs TRBV2 and TRBJ1-4; 9 bases are shared with TRBD1. V gave up 6 bases and J gave up 4 bases; unmatched junction bases: 3. The CDR3 has 14 amino acids. CDR1 SNHLY and CDR2 FYNNEI come from the germline V gene. The CDR3 is CASSKTGGNEKLFF. CDR3 coding DNA: TGTGCCAGCAGCAAGACAGGGGGTAATGAAAAACTGTTTTTT. The variable domain in full, completed from reference TRBV2 and TRBJ1-4, reads EPEVTQTPSHQVTQMGQEVILRCVPISNHLYFYWYRQILGQKVEFLVSFYNNEISEKSEIFDDQFSVERPDGSNFTLKIRSTKLEDSAMYFCASSKTGGNEKLFFGSGTQLSVL.

This clone showed up just once. The chain links TRBV7-2 to TRBJ1-6, with 9 bases that match TRBD1. This CDR3 contains 16 residues. The V and J ends lost 2 bases and 6 bases, in that order; junction bases with no gene match: 5. Looked up from germline, CDR1 is SGHTA and CDR2 is FQGNSA. The CDR3 nucleotides are TGTGCCAGCAGCTTATTTTTGGACAGGGGTAATTCACCCCTCCACTTT. The encoded protein is CASSLFLDRGNSPLHF.

The rearrangement links TRBV29-1 to TRBJ2-7; 11 bases are shared with TRBD2. After removal of 1 base from V and 6 bases from J, the junction contained 8 bases not matched to a gene. The CDR3 runs 15 residues. Germline CDR1 is SQVTM and CDR2 is ANQGSEA. CDR3 nucleotide sequence: TGCAGCGTTGAAGTACTAGCGGGAGCAGCTGGCGAGCAGTACTTC. Translated, it gives CSVEVLAGAAGEQYF.

The V gene is TRBV15, the J gene TRBJ2-5; the match to TRBD1 covers 7 bases. The V segment lost 0 bases and the J segment 5 bases; nucleotides outside the gene matches: 6. The CDR3 consists of 15 residues. Per germline, CDR1 LNHNV and CDR2 YYDKDF (reference sequence). The CDR3 spells CATSRDYRGRETQYF. In nucleotides, the CDR3 is TGTGCCACCAGCAGAGATTACAGGGGCAGGGAGACCCAGTACTTC. Full variable domain (remainder filled in from reference TRBV15 and TRBJ2-5): DAMVIQNPRYQVTQFGKPVTLSCSQTLNHNVMYWYQQKSSQAPKLLFHYYDKDFNNEADTPDNFQSRRPNTSFCFLDIRSPGLGDTAMYLCATSRDYRGRETQYFGPGTRLLVL.

The DNA of the CDR3 is TGTGCCACAGGCCGCTCTGGAAACACCATATATTTT. Protein: CATGRSGNTIYF. The J gene is TRBJ1-3, the V gene TRBV19; no definite D call. Germline V gene data show CDR1 as LNHDA and CDR2 as SQIVND (reference sequence). The V and J ends lost 10 bases and 0 bases respectively, with 7 bases between them. CDR3 length equals 12 residues.

This chain uses TRBV7-9 with TRBJ2-1; TRBD2 matches at 10 bases. The junction had 11 bases not matched to a gene; V was cut back by 5 bases and J by 10 bases. This CDR3 spans 15 amino acids. In germline, CDR1 is SEHNR, CDR2 FQNEAQ (reference sequence). In nucleotides, the CDR3 is TGTGCCAGCAGCCCCGGCGATAGCGGGAGGAACGAGCAGTTCTTC. Translated, it gives CASSPGDSGRNEQFF.

There are a few counts of this clone. The CDR3 nucleotides read TGTGCCAGCAGTTACGACAGACAAGAGACCCAGTACTTC. As protein: CASSYDRQETQYF. This chain joins TRBV6-5 and TRBJ2-5; a weak D match, TRBD1 (5 bases). In germline, CDR1 is MNHEY, CDR2 SVGAGI. There are 13 residues in the CDR3. V was pared by 2 bases and J by 2 bases, with 6 bases between.

This chain links TRBV7-9 with TRBJ1-5; possibly TRBD1 for D (6 bases). Trimming cost V 5 bases and J 0 bases, with 17 bases left between them. Germline values: CDR1 SEHNR, CDR2 FQNEAQ (reference sequence). There are 17 residues in the CDR3. Here the CDR3 DNA reads TGTGCCAGCAGCCTGCCTCCGACAGGAAATAGCAATCAGCCCCAGCATTTT. This encodes CASSLPPTGNSNQPQHF.

The V and J genes are TRBV5-1 and TRBJ2-3, with 10 positions matching TRBD2. CDR3 size: 16 residues. Trimming took 1 base from V and 5 from J; bases not matched to a gene: 7. The V gene's germline CDR1 is SGHRS and CDR2 YFSETQ. Written as DNA, the CDR3 is TGCGCCAGCAGCTTGTCTAGCGGGAGTTCAAAAGATACGCAGTATTTT. Translation gives CASSLSSGSSKDTQYF.